Listed here is a single TCR beta chain. What it recognizes is unknown. Other DNA sequences of this sample code for an identical CDR3. Treatment specified: about 20 received Ad26.COV2.S at low or high dose, single or two shots; 5 received placebo; per-sample allocation not given. Day 63 after the first vaccine or placebo injection was the time point for sampling. These data originate in a study of Ad26.COV2.S vaccination and SARS-CoV-2 variants. Notes on the study in general: The TCR breadth and depth analyses may have understated or missed part of the total T cell responses. Vaccinees reportedly had broad spike-specific CD8+ and CD4+ T cell responses.

Assay used: immunoSEQ multiplex PCR; TCRdb lists only in-frame clones, some missing. The profile shows about 480,000 clones, about 83% of them singletons. CDR1 MNHEY and CDR2 SVGAGI come from the germline V gene. V was pared by 5 bases and J by 2 bases, with 9 bases between. This CDR3 comprises 13 residues. The genes are TRBV6-5 and TRBJ2-5, with a tentative D call TRBD1 (6 bases). The TCR comes from a person aged 18-60 years who received the Ad26.COV2.S COVID-19 vaccine or a placebo. The starting material was peripheral blood, obtained in a trial of Ad26.COV2.S vaccine versus placebo. The DNA for the CDR3 is TGTGCCAGCAGTCGGACAGTTCAAGAGACCCAGTACTTC. Encoded protein: CASSRTVQETQYF.